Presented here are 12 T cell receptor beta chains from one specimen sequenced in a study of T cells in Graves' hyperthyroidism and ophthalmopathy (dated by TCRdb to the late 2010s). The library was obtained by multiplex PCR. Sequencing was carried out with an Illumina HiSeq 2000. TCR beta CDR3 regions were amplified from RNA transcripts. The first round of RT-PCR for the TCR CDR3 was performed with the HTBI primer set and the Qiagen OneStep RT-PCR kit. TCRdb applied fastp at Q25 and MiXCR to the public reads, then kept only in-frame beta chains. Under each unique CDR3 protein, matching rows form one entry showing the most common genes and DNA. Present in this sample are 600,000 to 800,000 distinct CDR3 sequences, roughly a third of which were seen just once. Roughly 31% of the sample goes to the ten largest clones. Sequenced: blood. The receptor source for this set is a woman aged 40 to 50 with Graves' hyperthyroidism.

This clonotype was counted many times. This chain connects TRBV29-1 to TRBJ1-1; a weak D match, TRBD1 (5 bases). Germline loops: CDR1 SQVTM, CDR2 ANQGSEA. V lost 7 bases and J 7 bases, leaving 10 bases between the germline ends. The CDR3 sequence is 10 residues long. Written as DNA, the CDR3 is TGCAGCGGGTGGGACGGTGAAGCTTTCTTT. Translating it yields CSGWDGEAFF.

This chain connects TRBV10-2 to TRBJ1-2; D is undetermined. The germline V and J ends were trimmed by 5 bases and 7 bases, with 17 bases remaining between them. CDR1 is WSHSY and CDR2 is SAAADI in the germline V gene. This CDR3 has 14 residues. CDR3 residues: CASSSGLLTGGYTF. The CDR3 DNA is TGCGCCAGCAGTTCCGGGCTATTAACCGGTGGCTACACCTTC.

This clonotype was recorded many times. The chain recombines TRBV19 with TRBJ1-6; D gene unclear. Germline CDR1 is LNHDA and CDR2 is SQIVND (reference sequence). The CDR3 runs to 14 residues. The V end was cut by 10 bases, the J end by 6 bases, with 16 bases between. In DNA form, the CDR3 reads TGTGCCACCGGAGGCGGGTCAAGTAATTCACCCCTCCACTTT. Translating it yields CATGGGSSNSPLHF. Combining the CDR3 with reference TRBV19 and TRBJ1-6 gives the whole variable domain DGGITQSPKYLFRKEGQNVTLSCEQNLNHDAMYWYRQDPGQGLRLIYYSQIVNDFQKGDIAEGYSVSREKKESFPLTVTSAQKNPTAFYLCATGGGSSNSPLHFGNGTRLTVT.

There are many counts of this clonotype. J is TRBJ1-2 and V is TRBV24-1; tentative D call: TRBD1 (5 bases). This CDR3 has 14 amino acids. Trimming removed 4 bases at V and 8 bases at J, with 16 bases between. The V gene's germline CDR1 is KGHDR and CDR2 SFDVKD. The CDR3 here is CATSEGAGSFGYTF. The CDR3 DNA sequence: TGTGCCACCAGTGAAGGCGCAGGGAGCTTCGGCTACACCTTC.

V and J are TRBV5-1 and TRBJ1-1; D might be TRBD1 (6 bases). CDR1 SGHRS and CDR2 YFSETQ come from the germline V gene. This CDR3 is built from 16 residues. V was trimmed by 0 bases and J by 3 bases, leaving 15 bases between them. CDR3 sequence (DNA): TGCGCCAGCAGCTTGGGGGGGGACACGTGGGACACTGAAGCTTTCTTT. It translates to CASSLGGDTWDTEAFF.

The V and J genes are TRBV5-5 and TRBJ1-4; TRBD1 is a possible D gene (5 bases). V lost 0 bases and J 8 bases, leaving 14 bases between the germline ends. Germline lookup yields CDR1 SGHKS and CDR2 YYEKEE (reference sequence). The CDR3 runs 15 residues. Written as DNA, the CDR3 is TGTGCCAGCAGCTTGGGGAGGGGCGCAATGGAAAAACTGTTTTTT. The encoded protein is CASSLGRGAMEKLFF.

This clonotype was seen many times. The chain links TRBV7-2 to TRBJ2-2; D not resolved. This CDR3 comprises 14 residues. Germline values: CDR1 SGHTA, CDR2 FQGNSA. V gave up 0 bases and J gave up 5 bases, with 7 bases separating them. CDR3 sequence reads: CASSLAHGTGELFF. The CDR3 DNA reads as TGTGCCAGCAGCTTAGCTCATGGGACCGGGGAGCTGTTTTTT.

In nucleotides, the CDR3 is TGTGCCAGCTCACCAACACCTAGCTCCTACGAGCAGTACTTC. This encodes CASSPTPSSYEQYF. The V gene is TRBV2, the J gene TRBJ2-7; no definite D call. The CDR3 is made up of 14 amino acids. Looked up from germline, CDR1 is SNHLY and CDR2 is FYNNEI. Deletions cut 8 bases from V and 0 bases from J, with 14 bases between. Full variable domain (outside the CDR3, taken from reference TRBV2 and TRBJ2-7): EPEVTQTPSHQVTQMGQEVILRCVPISNHLYFYWYRQILGQKVEFLVSFYNNEISEKSEIFDDQFSVERPDGSNFTLKIRSTKLEDSAMYFCASSPTPSSYEQYFGPGTRLTVT.

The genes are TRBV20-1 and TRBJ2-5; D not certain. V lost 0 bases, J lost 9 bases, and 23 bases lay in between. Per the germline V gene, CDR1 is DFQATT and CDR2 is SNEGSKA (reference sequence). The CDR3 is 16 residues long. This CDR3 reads CSARDTGNVLVGSQYF. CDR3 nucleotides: TGCAGTGCTAGAGATACTGGGAACGTCCTTGTCGGGTCCCAGTACTTC.

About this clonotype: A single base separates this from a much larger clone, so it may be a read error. The CDR3 protein is CASSQEGSGELFF. The CDR3 bases are TGTGCCAGCAGCCAAGAGGGGTCCGGGGAGCTGTTTTTT. This sequence joins TRBV9 and TRBJ2-2; D is possibly TRBD1 or TRBD2 (5 bases each). Trimming took off 4 bases at V and 6 bases at J, with 10 bases between the two ends. The CDR3 length is 13 residues. The germline CDR1 and CDR2 sequences are SGDLS and YYNGEE. The full variable domain, in which reference TRBV9 and TRBJ2-2 provide the parts outside the CDR3, is DSGVTQTPKHLITATGQRVTLRCSPRSGDLSVYWYQQSLDQGLQFLIQYYNGEERAKGNILERFSAQQFPDLHSELNLSSLELGDSALYFCASSQEGSGELFFGEGSRLTVL.

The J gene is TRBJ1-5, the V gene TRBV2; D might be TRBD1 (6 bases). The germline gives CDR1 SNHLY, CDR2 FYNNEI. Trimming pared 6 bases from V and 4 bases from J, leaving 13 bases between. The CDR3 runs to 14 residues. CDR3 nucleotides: TGTGCCAGCAGCGGGGGGGGGGCAAATCAGCCCCAGCATTTT. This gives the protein CASSGGGANQPQHF.

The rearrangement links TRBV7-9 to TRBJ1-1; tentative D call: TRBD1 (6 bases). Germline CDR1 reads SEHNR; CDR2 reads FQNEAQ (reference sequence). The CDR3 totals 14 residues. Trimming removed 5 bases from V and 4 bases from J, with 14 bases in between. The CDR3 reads CASSRSQGGTEAFF. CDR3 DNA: TGTGCCAGCAGCCGGAGCCAAGGGGGCACTGAAGCTTTCTTT.